This paragraph reports one TCR beta chain. The antigen remains undetermined. The data are from a study of blood T cells in healthy people across ages. Study-level results: In long-lived donors, naive CD4+ cell counts and diversity exceeded those of aged donors. Age showed a roughly linear inverse relationship with TCR beta diversity per million T cells.

A second roughly 7 to 11 cycle PCR used barcoded and J-beta primers. Individual samples furnished no less than 2.5 million CDR3-containing paired-end reads apiece. From the 5' RACE reads, TCRdb called clonotypes with MiXCR, one entry per CDR3 protein. The profile shows some 1.5 million distinct CDR3 sequences, 28% of them singletons. Per sample, no less than 5 micrograms of total RNA were extracted. V lost 2 bases and J 1 base, leaving 8 bases between the germline ends. This CDR3 is 14 amino acids long. Looked up from germline, CDR1 is SEHNR and CDR2 is FQNEAQ (reference sequence). The rearrangement joins TRBV7-9 to TRBJ1-1; D call uncertain. This clonotype was obtained from a woman aged 25-40 years in good health. The sequenced material came from blood. Written as DNA, the CDR3 is TGTGCCAGCAGCTTAATGCAGGAGAACACTGAAGCTTTCTTT. Translation: CASSLMQENTEAFF.